This TCR beta chain originates from a study of type 1 regulatory T cells. Germline values: CDR1 DFQATT, CDR2 SNEGSKA (reference sequence). The CDR3 is made up of 13 amino acids. The V gene end was trimmed by 5 bases and the J gene end by 4 bases; junction bases not matched to a gene: 4. In TCRdb, the reads were re-called with MiXCR into one record per CDR3 protein. The table has 75,000 to 100,000 distinct CDR3 sequences, 25% to 40% seen once. The chain uses TRBV20-1 and TRBJ2-7, with TRBD2 matching over 11 bases. Source material: CD4+ T cells, either the whole sample or a sorted fraction (not recorded which). This clonotype was obtained from a human donor in good health. The CDR3 DNA reads TGCAGTGCTGGGGGACTAGCGGTATACGAGCAGTACTTC. As protein: CSAGGLAVYEQYF.